This T cell receptor (beta chain) was sequenced in a study of T cells expressing NK-cell markers. The CDR3 runs to 18 residues. Germline CDR1 and CDR2: SGHAT and FQDESV (reference sequence). TCRdb reanalyzed the 5' RACE reads, giving one entry per CDR3 protein sequence and no DNA. The sample data list about 260,000 distinct CDR3 sequences. Sequencing was carried out using blood T cells: a sorted CD56 or NKG2C T cell subset, CD4+ or CD8+ T cells, or bulk PBMC T cells (not recorded which). This TCR was sampled from a woman aged 18-70 years in good health. The V call is TRBV11-1, the J call TRBJ2-2; TCRdb lists TRBD2, though no DNA is available to test this call. This CDR3 reads CASSLGGLAGVLTGELFF. Full variable domain (remainder filled in from reference TRBV11-1 and TRBJ2-2): EAEVAQSPRYKITEKSQAVAFWCDPISGHATLYWYRQILGQGPELLVQFQDESVVDDSQLPKDRFSAERLKGVDSTLKIQPAELGDSAMYLCASSLGGLAGVLTGELFFGEGSRLTVL.